This T cell receptor (beta chain) was captured by sequencing in a study of T cell responses to AZD1222 COVID-19 vaccine. The CDR3 is 14 amino acids. Trimming shortened V by 8 bases and J by 6 bases, and 20 bases separated the two germline ends. The germline gives CDR1 MNHEY, CDR2 SMNVEV (reference sequence). The method was immunoSEQ multiplex PCR; TCRdb's version includes in-frame clones alone and lacks a portion of them. In the table there are approximately 130,000 clones, about nine tenths of which are singletons. The sequenced sample was peripheral blood, obtained on day 0 of AZD1222 vaccination. The clonotype originates from an adult in good health. The chain is built from TRBV27 and TRBJ2-7; possibly TRBD2 for D (7 bases). This CDR3 reads CASHSGGAGSEQYF. CDR3 nucleotides: TGTGCCAGCCATTCGGGGGGCGCAGGTAGCGAGCAGTACTTC.